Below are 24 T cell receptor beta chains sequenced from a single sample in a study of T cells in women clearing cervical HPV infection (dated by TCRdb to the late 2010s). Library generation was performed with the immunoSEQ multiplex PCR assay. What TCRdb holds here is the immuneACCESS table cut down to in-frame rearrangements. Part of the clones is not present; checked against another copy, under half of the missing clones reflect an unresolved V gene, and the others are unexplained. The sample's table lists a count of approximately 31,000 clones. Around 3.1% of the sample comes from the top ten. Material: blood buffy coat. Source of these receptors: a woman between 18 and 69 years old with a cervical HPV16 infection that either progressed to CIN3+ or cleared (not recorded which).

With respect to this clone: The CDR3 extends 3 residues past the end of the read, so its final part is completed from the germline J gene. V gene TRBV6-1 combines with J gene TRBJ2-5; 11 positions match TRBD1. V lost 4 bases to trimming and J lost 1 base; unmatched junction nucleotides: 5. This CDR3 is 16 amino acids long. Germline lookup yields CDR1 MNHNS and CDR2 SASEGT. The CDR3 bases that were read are TGTGCCAGCAGTGGAGGGGACAGGGGGTTCCAAGAGACC. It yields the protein CASSGGDRGFQET. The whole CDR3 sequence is CASSGGDRGFQETQYF.

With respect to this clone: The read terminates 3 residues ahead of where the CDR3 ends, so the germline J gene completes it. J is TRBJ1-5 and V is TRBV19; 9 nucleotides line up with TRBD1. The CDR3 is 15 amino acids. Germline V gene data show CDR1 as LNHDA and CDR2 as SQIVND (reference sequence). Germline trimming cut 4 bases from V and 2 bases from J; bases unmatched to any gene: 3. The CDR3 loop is CASSTQGAGNQPQHF. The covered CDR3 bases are TGTGCCAGTAGTACACAGGGGGCCGGCAATCAGCCC.

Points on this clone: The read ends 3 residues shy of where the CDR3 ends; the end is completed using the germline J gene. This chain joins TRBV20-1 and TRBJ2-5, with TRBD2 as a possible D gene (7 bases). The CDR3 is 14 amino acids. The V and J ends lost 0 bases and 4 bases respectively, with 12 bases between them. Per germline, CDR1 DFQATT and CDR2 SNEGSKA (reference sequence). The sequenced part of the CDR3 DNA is TGCAGTGCTAGAGATATGAGGGGGGGAGAGACC. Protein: CSARDMRGGET. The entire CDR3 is CSARDMRGGETQYF.

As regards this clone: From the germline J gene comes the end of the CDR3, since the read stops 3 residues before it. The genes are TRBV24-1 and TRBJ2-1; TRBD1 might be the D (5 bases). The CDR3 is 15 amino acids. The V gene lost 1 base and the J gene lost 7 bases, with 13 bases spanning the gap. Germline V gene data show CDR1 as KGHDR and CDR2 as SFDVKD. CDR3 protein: CATSDFTGLGNEQFF. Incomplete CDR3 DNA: TGTGCCACCAGTGATTTTACAGGTCTAGGGAATGAG.

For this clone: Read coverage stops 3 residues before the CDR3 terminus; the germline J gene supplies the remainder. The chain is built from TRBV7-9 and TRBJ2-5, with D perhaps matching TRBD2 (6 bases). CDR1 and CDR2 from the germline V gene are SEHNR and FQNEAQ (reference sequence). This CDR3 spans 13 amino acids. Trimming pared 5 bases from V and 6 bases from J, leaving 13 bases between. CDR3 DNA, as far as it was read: TGTGCCAGCAGCCAGGACGGGGGACAGACC. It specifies CASSQDGGQT. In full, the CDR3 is CASSQDGGQTQYF.

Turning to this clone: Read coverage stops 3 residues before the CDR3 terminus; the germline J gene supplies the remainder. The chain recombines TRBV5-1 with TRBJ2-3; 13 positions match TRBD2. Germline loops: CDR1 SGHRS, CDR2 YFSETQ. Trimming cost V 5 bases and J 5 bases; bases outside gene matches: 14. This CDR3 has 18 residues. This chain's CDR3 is CASSFRTSGGPRGDTQYF. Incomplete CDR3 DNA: TGCGCCAGCAGTTTCAGGACTAGCGGGGGCCCTCGGGGAGATACG.

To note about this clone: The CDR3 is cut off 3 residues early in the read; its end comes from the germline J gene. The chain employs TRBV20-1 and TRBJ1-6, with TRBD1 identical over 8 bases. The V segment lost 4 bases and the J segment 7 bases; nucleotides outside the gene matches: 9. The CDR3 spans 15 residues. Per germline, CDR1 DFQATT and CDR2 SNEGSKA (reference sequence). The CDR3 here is CSANTGGFMNSPLHF. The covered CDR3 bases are TGCAGTGCTAATACAGGGGGATTTATGAATTCACCC.

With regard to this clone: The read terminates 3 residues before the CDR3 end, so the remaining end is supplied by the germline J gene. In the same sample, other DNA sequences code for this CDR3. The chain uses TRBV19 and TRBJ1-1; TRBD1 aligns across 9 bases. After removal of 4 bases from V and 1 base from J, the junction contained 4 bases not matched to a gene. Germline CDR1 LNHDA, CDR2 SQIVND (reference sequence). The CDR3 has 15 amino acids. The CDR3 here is CASSRPGQGNTEAFF. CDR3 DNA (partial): TGTGCCAGTAGTAGACCGGGACAGGGGAACACTGAA.

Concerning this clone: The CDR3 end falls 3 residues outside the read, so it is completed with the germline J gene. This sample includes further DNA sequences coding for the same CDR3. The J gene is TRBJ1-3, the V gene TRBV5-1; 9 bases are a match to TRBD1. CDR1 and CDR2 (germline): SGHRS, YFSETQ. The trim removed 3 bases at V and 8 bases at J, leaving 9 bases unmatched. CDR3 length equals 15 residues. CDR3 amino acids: CASSYAGTGQYTIYF. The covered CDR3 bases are TGCGCCAGCAGCTACGCCGGGACAGGGCAGTACACC.

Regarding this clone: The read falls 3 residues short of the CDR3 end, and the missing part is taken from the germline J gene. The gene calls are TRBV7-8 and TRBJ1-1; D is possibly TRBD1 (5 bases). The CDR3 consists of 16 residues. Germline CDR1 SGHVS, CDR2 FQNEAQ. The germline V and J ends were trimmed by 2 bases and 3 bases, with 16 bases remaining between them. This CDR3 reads CASSLMSGRLDTEAFF. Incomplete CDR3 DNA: TGTGCCAGCAGCTTAATGTCAGGGCGACTTGACACTGAA.

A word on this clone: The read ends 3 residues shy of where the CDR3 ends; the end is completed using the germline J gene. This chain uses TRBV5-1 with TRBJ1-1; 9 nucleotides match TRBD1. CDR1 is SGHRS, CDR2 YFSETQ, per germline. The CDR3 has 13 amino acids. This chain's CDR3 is CASSRGDREKAFF. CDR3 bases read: TGCGCCAGCAGCCGAGGGGACAGGGAGAAA.

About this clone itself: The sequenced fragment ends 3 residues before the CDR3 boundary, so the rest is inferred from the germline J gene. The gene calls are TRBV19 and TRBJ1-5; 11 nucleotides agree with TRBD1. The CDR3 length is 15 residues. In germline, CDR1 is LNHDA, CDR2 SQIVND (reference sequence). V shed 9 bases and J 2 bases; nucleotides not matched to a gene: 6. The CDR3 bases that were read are TGTGCCAGCTGGGACAGGGGGTATGGCAATCAGCCC. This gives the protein CASWDRGYGNQP. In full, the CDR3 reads CASWDRGYGNQPQHF.

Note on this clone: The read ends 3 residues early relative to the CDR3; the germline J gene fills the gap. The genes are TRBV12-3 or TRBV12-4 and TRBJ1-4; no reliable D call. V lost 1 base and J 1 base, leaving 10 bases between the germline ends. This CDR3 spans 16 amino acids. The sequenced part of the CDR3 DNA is TGTGCCAGCAGTTTAGGGAACCGGGTAACTAATGAAAAA. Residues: CASSLGNRVTNEK. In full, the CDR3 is CASSLGNRVTNEKLFF.

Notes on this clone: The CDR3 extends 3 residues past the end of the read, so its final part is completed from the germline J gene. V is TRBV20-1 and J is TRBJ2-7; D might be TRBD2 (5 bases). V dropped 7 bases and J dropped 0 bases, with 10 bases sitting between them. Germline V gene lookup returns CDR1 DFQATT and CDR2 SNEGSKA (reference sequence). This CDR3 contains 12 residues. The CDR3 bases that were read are TGCAGTGGACTAAAGAGCTCCTACGAG. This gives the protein CSGLKSSYE. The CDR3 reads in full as CSGLKSSYEQYF.

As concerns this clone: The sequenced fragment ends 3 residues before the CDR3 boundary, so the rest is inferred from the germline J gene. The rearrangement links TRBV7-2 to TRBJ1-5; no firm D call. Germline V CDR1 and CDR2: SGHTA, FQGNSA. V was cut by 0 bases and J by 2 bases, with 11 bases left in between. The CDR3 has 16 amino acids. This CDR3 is CASSLATQRGNQPQHF. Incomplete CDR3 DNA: TGTGCCAGCAGCTTAGCGACACAGAGGGGCAATCAGCCC.

The part of the CDR3 DNA that was read is TGTGCCAGCAGCCCCCGGGACACCGAGGGCACC. Protein: CASSPRDTEGT. The whole CDR3 is CASSPRDTEGTQYF. V usage is TRBV7-3 and J usage is TRBJ2-5, with D perhaps TRBD1 (6 bases). The read ends 3 residues before the CDR3 terminus; that terminus is restored from the germline J gene. Germline V gene sequence: CDR1 SGHTA, CDR2 FQGTGA. This CDR3 is 14 amino acids long.

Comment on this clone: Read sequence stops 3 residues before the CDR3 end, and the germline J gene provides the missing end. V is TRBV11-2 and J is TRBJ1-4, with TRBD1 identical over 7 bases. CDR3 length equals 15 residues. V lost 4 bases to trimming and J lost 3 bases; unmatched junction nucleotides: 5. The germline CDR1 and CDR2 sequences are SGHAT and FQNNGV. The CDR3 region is CASSSEGQPNEKLFF. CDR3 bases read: TGTGCCAGCAGCTCCGAGGGACAGCCTAATGAAAAA.

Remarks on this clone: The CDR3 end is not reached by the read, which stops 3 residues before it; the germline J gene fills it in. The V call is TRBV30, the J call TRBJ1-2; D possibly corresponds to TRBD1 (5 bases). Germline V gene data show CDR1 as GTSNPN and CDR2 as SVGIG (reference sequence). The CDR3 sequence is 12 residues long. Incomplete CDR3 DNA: TGTGCCTGGAACCCAGGGTTGGATGAC. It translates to CAWNPGLDD. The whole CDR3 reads CAWNPGLDDYTF.

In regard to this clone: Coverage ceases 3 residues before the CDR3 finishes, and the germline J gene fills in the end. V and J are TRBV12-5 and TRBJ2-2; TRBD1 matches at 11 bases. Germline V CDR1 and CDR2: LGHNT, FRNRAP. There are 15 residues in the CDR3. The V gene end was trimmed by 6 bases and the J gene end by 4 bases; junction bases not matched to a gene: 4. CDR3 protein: CASGPGTGGTGELFF. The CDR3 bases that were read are TGTGCTAGTGGACCGGGGACAGGGGGCACCGGGGAG. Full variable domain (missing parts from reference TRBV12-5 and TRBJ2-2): DARVTQTPRHKVTEMGQEVTMRCQPILGHNTVFWYRQTMMQGLELLAYFRNRAPLDDSGMPKDRFSAEMPDATLATLKIQPSEPRDSAVYFCASGPGTGGTGELFFGEGSRLTVL.

The CDR3 protein is CASSFQRAPQETQYF. The DNA read from the CDR3 is TGTGCCAGCAGTTTCCAGCGGGCCCCTCAAGAGACC. The J gene is TRBJ2-5, the V gene TRBV12-3 or TRBV12-4; D may be TRBD2 (6 bases). The observed sequence ends 3 residues before the CDR3 terminus, with the missing tail filled in from the germline J gene. V was clipped by 3 bases and J by 2 bases, with 13 bases between them. The CDR3 is 15 residues long.

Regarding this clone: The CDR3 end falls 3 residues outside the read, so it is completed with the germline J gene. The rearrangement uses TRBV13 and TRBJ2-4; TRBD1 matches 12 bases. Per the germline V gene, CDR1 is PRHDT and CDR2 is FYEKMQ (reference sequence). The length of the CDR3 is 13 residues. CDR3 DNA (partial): TGTGCCAGCAGCCCCCGGGACAGGGGGCCT. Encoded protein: CASSPRDRGP. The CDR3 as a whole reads CASSPRDRGPQYF.

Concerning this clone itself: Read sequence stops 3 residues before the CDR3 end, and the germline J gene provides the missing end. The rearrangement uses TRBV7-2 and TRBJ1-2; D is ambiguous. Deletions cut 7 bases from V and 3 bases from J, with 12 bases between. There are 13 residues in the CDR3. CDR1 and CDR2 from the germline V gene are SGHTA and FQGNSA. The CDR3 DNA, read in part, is TGTGCCAGCACCGATACAGTCTACTATGGC. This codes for CASTDTVYYG. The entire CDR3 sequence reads CASTDTVYYGYTF. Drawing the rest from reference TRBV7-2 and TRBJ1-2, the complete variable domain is GAGVSQSPSNKVTEKGKDVELRCDPISGHTALYWYRQSLGQGLEFLIYFQGNSAPDKSGLPSDRFSAERTGGSVSTLTIQRTQQEDSAVYLCASTDTVYYGYTFGSGTRLTVV.

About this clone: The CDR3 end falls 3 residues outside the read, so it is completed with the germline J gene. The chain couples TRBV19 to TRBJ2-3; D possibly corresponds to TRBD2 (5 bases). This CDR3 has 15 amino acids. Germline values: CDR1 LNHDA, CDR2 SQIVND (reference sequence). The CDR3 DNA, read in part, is TGTGCCAGTAGTATTGTGTATGGGCCCGGGGAGACG. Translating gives CASSIVYGPGET. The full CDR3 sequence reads CASSIVYGPGETQYF.

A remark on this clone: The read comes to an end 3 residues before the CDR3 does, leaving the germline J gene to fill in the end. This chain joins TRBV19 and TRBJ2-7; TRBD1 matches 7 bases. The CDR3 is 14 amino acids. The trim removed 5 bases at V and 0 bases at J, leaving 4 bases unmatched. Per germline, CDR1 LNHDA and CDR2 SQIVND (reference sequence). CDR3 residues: CASSLSGGSYEQYF. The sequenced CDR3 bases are TGTGCCAGTAGTTTATCAGGGGGCTCCTACGAG.